One sample yielded the 3 T cell receptor beta chains listed below, sequenced in a study of T cell responses to AZD1222 COVID-19 vaccine. Using immunoSEQ multiplex PCR, the repertoire was profiled, and TCRdb retains in-frame clones only, with some absent. The data hold more than 150,000 clones, with less than 95% observed a single time. The sample was peripheral blood, taken on day 0 of AZD1222 vaccination. All receptors come from an adult in good health.

The chain employs TRBV4-1 and TRBJ1-2, with 10 bases aligning to TRBD1. CDR1 and CDR2 (germline): MGHRA, YSYEKL. The CDR3 has 15 amino acids. J was trimmed by 8 bases and V by 1 base; bases with no gene match: 7. Here the CDR3 DNA reads TGCGCCAGCAGCCAAGGGGGGACAGGGGCGGTAGGCTACACCTTC. Amino acids: CASSQGGTGAVGYTF.

The chain couples TRBV11-2 to TRBJ2-3; 8 bases map to TRBD2. The germline gives CDR1 SGHAT, CDR2 FQNNGV. This CDR3 contains 15 residues. V lost 1 base, J lost 7 bases, and 7 bases stayed unmatched. In DNA, the CDR3 is TGTGCCAGCAGCTTAGGGACTAGCAGGGAGAATACGCAGTATTTT. Its translation: CASSLGTSRENTQYF. The complete variable domain, with remaining parts taken from reference TRBV11-2 and TRBJ2-3, reads EAGVAQSPRYKIIEKRQSVAFWCNPISGHATLYWYQQILGQGPKLLIQFQNNGVVDDSQLPKDRFSAERLKGVDSTLKIQPAKLEDSAVYLCASSLGTSRENTQYFGPGTRLTVL.

CDR3 nucleotides: TGTGCCAGCCAACGGAACTATGGCTACACCTTC. The encoded protein is CASQRNYGYTF. The chain is built from TRBV28 and TRBJ1-2; no clear D. Germline V gene data show CDR1 as MDHEN and CDR2 as SYDVKM. The CDR3 is 11 residues long. The V end was cut by 8 bases, the J end by 2 bases, with 6 bases between.